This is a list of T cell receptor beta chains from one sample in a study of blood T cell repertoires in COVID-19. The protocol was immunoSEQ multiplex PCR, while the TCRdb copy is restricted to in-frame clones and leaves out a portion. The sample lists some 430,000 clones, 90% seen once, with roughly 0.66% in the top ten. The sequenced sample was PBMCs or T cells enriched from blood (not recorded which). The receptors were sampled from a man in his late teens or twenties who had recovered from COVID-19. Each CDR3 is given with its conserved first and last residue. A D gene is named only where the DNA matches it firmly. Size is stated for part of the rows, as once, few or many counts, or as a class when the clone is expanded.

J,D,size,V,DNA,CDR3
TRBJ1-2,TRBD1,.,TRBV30,TGTGCCTGGAGTGGAAGGACAGGGCAAGGCTACACCTTC,CAWSGRTGQGYTF
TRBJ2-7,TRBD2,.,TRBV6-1,TGTGCCAGCAGTGAAGTAGGACTAGCGGGAGGGGTATACGAGCAGTACTTC,CASSEVGLAGGVYEQYF
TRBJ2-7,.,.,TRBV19,TGTGCCAGTAGTTCAGGGCCAGGGCTCTTACACGAGCAGTACTTC,CASSSGPGLLHEQYF
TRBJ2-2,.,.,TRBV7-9,TGTGCCAGCAGCCGCCGGGACACCGGGGAGCTGTTTTTT,CASSRRDTGELFF
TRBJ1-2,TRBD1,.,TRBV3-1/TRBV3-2,TGTGCCAGCAGCCCTGGGACAGGGGGATCCTATGGCTACACCTTC,CASSPGTGGSYGYTF
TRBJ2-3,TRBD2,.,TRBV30,TGTGCCTGGGGGCCGGGACTAGACTCCGAGGCGCAGTATTTT,CAWGPGLDSEAQYF
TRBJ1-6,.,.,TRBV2,TGTGCCAGCAGGGGAATCAGGGGTGAAAATTCACCCCTCCACTTT,CASRGIRGENSPLHF
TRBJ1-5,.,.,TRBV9,TGTGCCAGCAGCGTAGATGGGCAGGGATGGCAGCCCCAGCATTTT,CASSVDGQGWQPQHF
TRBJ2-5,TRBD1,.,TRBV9,TGTGCCAGCAGCGTAGGGGACAGGGTAATAGGGACCCAGTACTTC,CASSVGDRVIGTQYF
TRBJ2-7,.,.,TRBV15,TGTGCCACCAGACAGACGGTGCCGTTCAGGTACGAGCAGTACTTC,CATRQTVPFRYEQYF
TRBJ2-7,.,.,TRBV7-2,TGTGCCAGCAGCTTACGGGGAGAATTCGGCTACGAGCAGTACTTC,CASSLRGEFGYEQYF
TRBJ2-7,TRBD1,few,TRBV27,TGTGCCAGCAGTTTAAGGACAGGGGGCGTCTACGAGCAGTACTTC,CASSLRTGGVYEQYF
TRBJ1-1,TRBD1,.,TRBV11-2,TGTGCCAGCAGCACCGGGGGCAGGGGGCCCTTGAACACTGAAGCTTTCTTT,CASSTGGRGPLNTEAFF
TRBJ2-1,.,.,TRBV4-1,TGCGCCAGCAGCCAAGAGGGTCCGGGGAGCTCCTACAATGAGCAGTTCTTC,CASSQEGPGSSYNEQFF
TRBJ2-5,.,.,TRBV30,TGTGCCTGGAGTGTATTACGGGTCCAAGAGACCCAGTACTTC,CAWSVLRVQETQYF
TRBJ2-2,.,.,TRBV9,TGTGCCAGCAGCGTAGTCTACGGGGAGCTGTTTTTT,CASSVVYGELFF
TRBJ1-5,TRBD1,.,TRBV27,TGTGCCAGCAGCCCGACAGGGAGTCATGTTCAGCCCCAGCATTTT,CASSPTGSHVQPQHF
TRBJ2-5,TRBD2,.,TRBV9,TGTGCCAGCAGCAAAAGCGGGGGAAACCAAGAGACCCAGTACTTC,CASSKSGGNQETQYF
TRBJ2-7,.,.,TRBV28,TGTGCCAGCACCGTGACTACCGCCTACGAGCAGTACTTC,CASTVTTAYEQYF
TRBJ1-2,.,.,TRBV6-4,TGTGCCAGCGGTGACCCTCTCGAGGAGACCAGTAACTATGGCTACACCTTC,CASGDPLEETSNYGYTF
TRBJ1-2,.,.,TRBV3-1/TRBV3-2,TGTGCCAGCAGCCTTGGGAGTCGGGATGGCTACACCTTC,CASSLGSRDGYTF
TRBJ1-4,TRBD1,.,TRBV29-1,TGCAGCGCCTTGGACAGGGAACATGAAAAACTGTTTTTT,CSALDREHEKLFF
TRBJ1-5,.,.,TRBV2,TGTGCCAGCAGCGGGGGGAGGGCGAGCAATCAGCCCCAGCATTTT,CASSGGRASNQPQHF
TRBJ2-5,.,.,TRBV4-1,TGCGCCAGCAGCCAAGATCCCTACTCAGGTGGAGAGACCCAGTACTTC,CASSQDPYSGGETQYF
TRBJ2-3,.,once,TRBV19,TGTGCCAGTAGCAGCCGGTGGAGGGGGCGAGACACAGATACGCAGTATTTT,CASSSRWRGRDTDTQYF
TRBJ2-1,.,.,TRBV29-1,TGCAGCGTTGATGTGGGACTCAGTGAGCAGTTCTTC,CSVDVGLSEQFF
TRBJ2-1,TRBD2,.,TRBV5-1,TGCGCCAGCAGCTTCCAGCGGGGTAACAAGGGAGGTGAGCAGTTCTTC,CASSFQRGNKGGEQFF
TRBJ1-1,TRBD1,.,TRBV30,TGTGCCTGGACCAAACCTCCGGACAGGGGAACTGAAGCTTTCTTT,CAWTKPPDRGTEAFF
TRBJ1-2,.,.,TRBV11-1,TGTGCCAGCAGCTTAACCAGGGGTCTGAACTATGGCTACACCTTC,CASSLTRGLNYGYTF
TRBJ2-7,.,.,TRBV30,TGTGCCTGGAGCATAGGGGCGCCCTACGAGCAGTACTTC,CAWSIGAPYEQYF
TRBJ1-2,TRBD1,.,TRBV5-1,TGCGCCAGCAGCTTGGGGATTAGGACAGGCTATGGCTACACCTTC,CASSLGIRTGYGYTF